This entry lists 3 T cell receptor beta chains sequenced from one sample in a study of control samples from healthy donors and cancer patients. Assay: immunoSEQ multiplex PCR; the TCRdb copy retains only in-frame clones and omits some. The sample carries 120,000 or so clones, about 92% recorded once. Material for sequencing was PBMCs. These receptors all stem from a middle-aged man with head and neck cancer.

J is TRBJ2-6 and V is TRBV6-5; no firm D call. V lost 6 bases, J lost 2 bases, and 8 bases lay in between. The CDR3 is 14 amino acids. Germline CDR1 is MNHEY and CDR2 is SVGAGI. The CDR3 spells CASSSEAGANVLTF. CDR3 coding DNA: TGTGCCAGCAGCTCAGAAGCTGGGGCCAACGTCCTGACTTTC.

A single count supports this clone. The rearrangement links TRBV2 to TRBJ1-1, with TRBD1 matching over 7 bases. Trimming removed 8 bases from V and 5 bases from J; junction bases left unmatched: 11. Germline-derived CDR1 and CDR2 are SNHLY and FYNNEI. The length of the CDR3 is 14 residues. The CDR3 bases are TGTGCCAGCTTTCAGGGCAGGGGGAAAACTGAAGCTTTCTTT. It specifies CASFQGRGKTEAFF.

This chain uses TRBV9 with TRBJ2-2; D is perhaps TRBD2 (6 bases). The CDR3 consists of 15 residues. CDR1 is SGDLS and CDR2 is YYNGEE in the germline V gene. Trimming took off 9 bases at V and 2 bases at J, with 17 bases between the two ends. The CDR3 DNA reads TGTGCCACTTCCAGGGACTTACGTAACACCGGGGAGCTGTTTTTT. This sequence encodes CATSRDLRNTGELFF.